The source of this T cell receptor beta chain is a study of identical twins. Overall study findings and caveats: The analysis was cross-sectional rather than longitudinal within donors. Zero-insertion analyses might be partly confounded by invariant T cells like MAIT and iNKT.

In TCRdb, the 5' RACE reads were re-called with MiXCR into one record per CDR3 protein. The sample shows around 570,000 distinct CDR3 sequences, nearly 10% of them seen only once. Trimming at V came to 8 bases and at J to 4 bases, leaving 4 bases not matched to a gene. This CDR3 region has 12 residues. Germline CDR1 is MNHEY and CDR2 is SVGAGI. Points on this clonotype: The antigen remains undetermined.

The sample also formed part of further work on yellow fever vaccine responses in identical twins.

The clonotype was recovered from a woman aged 18-29 years in good health. V and J are TRBV6-5 and TRBJ1-2, with TRBD1 identical over 7 bases. Sequenced sample: PBMCs. DNA for the CDR3: TGTGCCAGCTCTACAGGGGTCTATGGCTACACCTTC. Encoded protein: CASSTGVYGYTF.